Included here is one TCR beta chain sequence, with context. This clone's antigen is unknown. Base qualities are not recorded, but no much larger clone differs from it by a single base. Libraries were made using RACE. Data came from a NextSeq 500. During library preparation, unique molecular identifiers were attached to individual cDNA molecules so that TCRs could be counted in a quantitative, reproducible way. Each blood RNA sample was used to sequence both TCR alpha and TCR beta chains. Per the authors' processing: A median of about 89,000 TCRs per sample was observed, with a range of roughly 20,000 to 750,000. V, J and CDR3 annotation of the TCR reads was performed with the Decombinator software suite. For the PS versus PT1 abundance plots, all samples were subsampled to the same number of TCRs (28,000). Expanded TCRs were defined as absent before sensitization and observed at least eight times at the 2-week time point. The public reads were reanalyzed by TCRdb: fastp trimming at Q25, MiXCR alignment, in-frame beta chains only. All rows with the same CDR3 protein become a single entry with the most common DNA and genes. The V and J calls reflect TCRdb's pipeline rather than the authors' work. For this sample the table gives approximately 87,000 distinct CDR3 sequences, of which approximately 10% were detected only once. Clones ranked in the top ten supply 2.5% to 4% of the sample.

The record originates from a study of human T cells and chemical hapten exposure (dated by TCRdb to the early 2020s). Background for the entire study: For sensitization, 2% DPC in acetone was applied to a 2 cm by 2 cm area of upper inner arm skin. Patients additionally received weekly therapeutic DPC doses to the scalp throughout the approximately 25-week study period. Patch testing was done on the upper back using Finn chambers containing 0.01% DPC, and results were scored after 6 days according to International Contact Dermatitis Research Group standards. The patient cohort, mostly female, included alopecia areata with under or over 50% scalp involvement, alopecia totalis and alopecia universalis. Libraries were combined into a pool for sequencing, and differences in TCR yield between samples came mainly from small differences in library volumes within the pool. In alopecia patients, the study followed how the peripheral blood TCR repertoire changed in vivo over primary and secondary sensitization to diphenylcyclopropenone (DPC), a hapten. Blood samples were taken from patients before sensitization (week 0) and then at 2, 6 and about 24 weeks after DPC sensitization. Some 29 alopecia patients gave blood for TCR sequencing at one to four time points (pre-sensitization, 2, 6 and 24 weeks). Broader findings and caveats from the paper: Because every patient had alopecia, a presumed autoimmune disease, the patients' immune response might differ from that of healthy individuals. Repeated subsampling changed both the strength of the expansion versus patch-test correlation and the threshold at which the correlation became significant. The number of TCRs above 1 in 1000 frequency did not change with DPC sensitization; there was no evidence of global repertoire structure alterations. Patch test score was positively correlated with the number of PT1 expanded TCRs, with significance at thresholds 8, 16 and 32 but not at 4. Significantly more large CDR3 similarity clusters were formed by expanded TCRs than by pre-sensitization or healthy control sets, consistent with antigen-driven responses.

The CDR3 sequence holds 15 residues, the cysteine and phenylalanine included. CDR3 DNA only is kept here, 45 bases in frame from base 1. Looking up the germline V gene yields CDR1 LGHNA and CDR2 YSLEER. V loses 1 base, J loses 4 bases, and the germline ends lie 12 bases apart. The sample's time point, from its label and the paper: patch test 2, 6 weeks after DPC sensitization. Reading the label with the study, this specimen's treatment or condition is: therapeutic diphenylcyclopropenone sensitization with weekly scalp DPC. At every patch-test visit, the blood draw took place before the patch test was put on. To be eligible, patients had to be aged 18 to 70, diagnosed with alopecia and judged suitable for DPC therapy, while pregnant patients were excluded. Unfractionated whole blood was collected in Tempus Blood RNA tubes, and total RNA was extracted from that blood.

The sequencing here drew on whole blood, taken in connection with sensitization to the hapten diphenylcyclopropenone (DPC). The rearrangement joined TRBV4-3 to TRBJ2-3, with the D gene not clear enough to name. The TCR was taken from a woman between 40 and 55 years old with alopecia areata. Some clones in this sample may be carry-over from other donors' samples. The CDR3 has the sequence CASSQALLQPDTQYF. The sequenced DNA is TGCGCCAGCAGCCAAGCCCTCTTGCAGCCAGATACGCAGTATTTT.